Listed here are 5 T cell receptor beta chains from one sample, sequenced in a study of a mutant IDH1 vaccine in newly diagnosed glioma. Time point indicated: week 47, end of study. Doses of 300 ug of mutant IDH1 20-mer peptide were given with topical imiquimod. These receptors' targets are unknown. Profiled with immunoSEQ multiplex PCR; TCRdb holds only in-frame clones, not every one. Of tens of thousands of clones listed, 60% to 80% are singletons. Source: PBMCs, taken from a glioma patient whose treatment included an IDH1 peptide vaccine. These TCRs come from a man between 50 and 59 years old with glioma.

The chain recombines TRBV4-2 with TRBJ2-1; D is uncertain. V lost 1 base and J lost 6, with 10 bases in between. This CDR3 has 14 residues. Germline V gene lookup returns CDR1 LGHNA and CDR2 YNFKEQ. CDR3 loop: CASSQATNSNEQFF. As DNA, the CDR3 is TGTGCCAGCAGCCAAGCGACGAATAGCAATGAGCAGTTCTTC.

In nucleotides, the CDR3 is TGTGCCAGCAGTTCAACAGGGAATGAAAAACTGTTTTTT. It specifies CASSSTGNEKLFF. The chain recombines TRBV6-5 with TRBJ1-4; D is possibly TRBD1 (6 bases). Trimming cost V 4 bases and J 5 bases, with 8 bases left between them. The germline gives CDR1 MNHEY, CDR2 SVGAGI. This CDR3 is 13 amino acids long.

This rearrangement joins TRBV4-3 to TRBJ2-1; D possibly uses TRBD1 or TRBD2 (6 bases each). Deletions cut 5 bases from V and 8 bases from J, with 13 bases between. Looked up from germline, CDR1 is LGHNA and CDR2 is YSLEER. The CDR3 contains 13 residues. The DNA of the CDR3 is TGCGCCAGCAGCTCCAAGGGGGGCGATGAGCAGTTCTTC. Translation: CASSSKGGDEQFF.

The chain joins TRBV25-1 to TRBJ1-6; unclear D gene. Germline loops: CDR1 MGHDK, CDR2 SYGVNS. The CDR3 sequence is 12 residues long. V was shortened by 3 bases and J by 3 bases, with 0 bases between the two germline ends. The CDR3 DNA is TGTGCCAGCAGTGACTATAATTCACCCCTCCACTTT. Translating it yields CASSDYNSPLHF.

V gene TRBV7-9 combines with J gene TRBJ1-4; D is unclear. V was shortened by 1 base and J by 3 bases, with 6 bases between the two germline ends. This CDR3 is 14 amino acids long. Germline values: CDR1 SEHNR, CDR2 FQNEAQ (reference sequence). CDR3 sequence (DNA): TGTGCCAGCAGCTTAGGGGCAGCTAATGAAAAACTGTTTTTT. This sequence encodes CASSLGAANEKLFF. The full variable domain, rest sourced from reference TRBV7-9 and TRBJ1-4, is DTGVSQNPRHKITKRGQNVTFRCDPISEHNRLYWYRQTLGQGPEFLTYFQNEAQLEKSRLLSDRFSAERPKGSFSTLEIQRTEQGDSAMYLCASSLGAANEKLFFGSGTQLSVL.